A few counts support the clone carrying this T cell receptor (beta chain). This entry comes from a study of blood T cell repertoires in COVID-19. Study as a whole: Sample material is recorded as cDNA or gDNA derived from T cells, B-cell-depleted T cells, or PBMCs.

Original methodology: Estimation of nucleated cell counts was performed using reference gene primer amplification. Clones were read by immunoSEQ multiplex PCR, and TCRdb kept only the in-frame ones, dropping some. That table is the source of V, J and clone size, and D and trimming were worked out from the DNA. Of about 260,000 clones in the sample, 70% to 85% were seen once. Sequenced material: peripheral blood. This receptor was obtained from a woman older than 75 with acute or convalescent COVID-19.

This CDR3 reads CSASRQNQPQHF. In DNA form, the CDR3 reads TGCAGTGCTAGTCGACAGAATCAGCCCCAGCATTTT. V and J are TRBV20-1 and TRBJ1-5; D perhaps matches TRBD1 (5 bases). Trimming removed 3 bases at V and 4 bases at J, with 7 bases between. CDR1 DFQATT and CDR2 SNEGSKA come from the germline V gene (reference sequence). CDR3 length: 12 amino acids.